This note documents a single T cell receptor beta chain sequence. Its antigen remains undetermined. Qualities for individual bases were not recorded, and no much larger clone is one base off. The CDR3 regions of human TCRbeta chains were analyzed by immunosequencing. In the original analysis: Repertoire TCRs were checked for matches against a reference library of SARS-CoV-2-specific TCRs that had been generated using the MIRA antigen-specificity platform. Breadth was defined as the fraction of unique TCRs that were SARS-CoV-2-associated, and depth was defined as the fraction of total T cells that were SARS-CoV-2-associated. Each spike-specific TCR was assigned to its reactive spike region and to a CD4 or CD8 class using the MIRA data. Log10-transformed breadth and depth values were compared by one-way ANOVA with Sidak's multiple comparisons tests. TCRdb re-hosts the immuneACCESS table, in-frame sequences only. Its copies lack some clones; in the studies checked, an unresolved V gene accounts for under half of them, and the cause for the rest is not known. V and J calls and clone size are those listed in that table; D and trimming were worked out from the DNA. This sample has fewer than 65,000 clones in its table, and 80% to 90% of those were observed once. The ten largest make up 20% of the sample.

This sample is drawn from a study of T cell responses to AZD1222 COVID-19 vaccine (dated by TCRdb to the early 2020s). Notes on the research overall: AZD1222 recipients whose second dose came at about 4 weeks and those whose second dose came at about 12 weeks were combined into one group, since spike-specific TCR depth and breadth did not differ between the two schedules. TCR sequencing was performed for 230 to 250 trial participants, of whom some 200 were given two doses of AZD1222 and approximately 25 were given two doses of MenACWY control vaccine. Trial participants were enrolled into age subgroups of 18-55, 56-69 and 70-plus years, which contained about 150, 27 and 61 TCR-sequenced participants, respectively. Overall study results and their limits: Reportedly, close to half of the unique spike-specific TCRs recognized epitopes lying outside the regions that are mutated in the B.1.351 and B.1.1.7 variants. Vaccine-associated CD4 TCRs spanned the whole spike protein, with dominant responses in regions 160-218 and 743-854. Spike-specific TCR breadth and depth rose significantly after two AZD1222 doses compared with day 0 and with MenACWY recipients. Because no samples from the day 14 peak response were available, repertoires could be characterized only after the peak T cell response. The 56-69-year group was small, and its depth increase did not reach significance, likely because of low power. Most participants were white British and females outnumbered males, and the authors suggested that clonal diversity may have been underestimated. Only a handful of AZD1222 recipients were SARS-CoV-2 seropositive at baseline, limiting conclusions about previously exposed vaccinees.

The meaning of the sample's time point label: baseline before first vaccination. The vaccinee samples were drawn from two UK trials, COV001 and COV002, one of which was a single-blind randomized controlled phase 2/3 trial testing AZD1222 (ChAdOx1 nCoV-19) in healthy adults. For TCRbeta chain sequencing, PBMC samples were collected from trial participants at day 0 and at day 28 after the second dose. Taken from the germline V gene, the CDR1 and CDR2 loops are SGHRS and YFSETQ. Clipping removes 5 bases from V and 8 bases from J, with 11 as the unmatched junction base count. The CDR3 has 15 amino acids, counting the end cysteine and phenylalanine. Kept here is only the CDR3 DNA, which spans 45 bases and is read in frame from base 1.

The sequence is built from TRBV5-1 and TRBJ2-1, with 9 bases aligning to TRBD1. This clonotype was obtained from an adult in good health. Specimen: peripheral blood, collected on day 0 of AZD1222 vaccination. The sequence in DNA is TGCGCCAGCAGGATCCGGGACAGGGCCTTTGATGAGCAGTTCTTC. Its translation reads: CASRIRDRAFDEQFF.